The 12 T cell receptor beta chains given below trace back to one sample, sequenced in a study of cytomegalovirus exposure and HLA in healthy donors. PCR was performed using 60 Vbeta and 13 Jbeta primers. Sequenced by immunoSEQ multiplex PCR; TCRdb stores in-frame clones only, minus some. The sample includes 95,000 to 110,000 clones, about 9.4% seen only once; the top ten take approximately 6%. Sample: PBMCs. Receptors originate from a man aged 40-55 years in good health and CMV-seropositive.

The rearrangement uses TRBV11-2 and TRBJ2-7; tentatively, D is TRBD2 (5 bases). V was pared by 1 base and J by 7 bases, with 8 bases between. Germline V gives CDR1 SGHAT, CDR2 FQNNGV. CDR3 size: 12 residues. CDR3 nucleotides: TGTGCCAGCAGCTTAGTGGGAGATGAGCAGTACTTC. Its protein is CASSLVGDEQYF.

This clone was seen a few times. V usage is TRBV9 and J usage is TRBJ1-2; D not resolved. Germline assignment: CDR1 SGDLS and CDR2 YYNGEE. This CDR3 has 12 amino acids. The V and J ends lost 5 bases and 6 bases respectively, with 11 bases between them. This chain's CDR3 is CASRSTGDGYTF. The CDR3 region has the DNA TGTGCCAGCAGATCCACCGGGGATGGCTACACCTTC.

The J gene is TRBJ2-7, the V gene TRBV21-1; no DNA check was done on the table's D call, TRBD2. TRBV21-1 is assigned pseudogene status. The CDR3 is 14 amino acids. The CDR3 reads CASSFSTGDYEQYF. DNA for the CDR3: TGTGCCAGCAGCTTCTCCACGGGGGACTACGAGCAGTACTTC.

The chain recombines TRBV28 with TRBJ2-7; no reliable D call. This CDR3 region has 11 residues. In germline, CDR1 is MDHEN, CDR2 SYDVKM. Trimming stripped 5 bases from V and 2 bases from J, with 4 bases between. CDR3 sequence: CASSVAYEQYF. The DNA for the CDR3 is TGTGCCAGCAGTGTAGCCTACGAGCAGTACTTC. The whole variable domain, filled in from reference TRBV28 and TRBJ2-7, reads DVKVTQSSRYLVKRTGEKVFLECVQDMDHENMFWYRQDPGLGLRLIYFSYDVKMKEKGDIPEGYSVSREKKERFSLILESASTNQTSMYLCASSVAYEQYFGPGTRLTVT.

The rearrangement uses TRBV25-1 and TRBJ2-1; D is unclear. V lost 2 bases to trimming and J lost 4 bases, with 12 bases between them. The CDR3 consists of 15 residues. The germline V gene encodes CDR1 MGHDK and CDR2 SYGVNS. CDR3: CASSEPGTSYNEQFF. The CDR3 DNA follows: TGTGCCAGCAGTGAACCAGGCACCTCATACAATGAGCAGTTCTTC.

There are a few counts of this clone. The rearrangement joins TRBV5-1 to TRBJ2-1; D might be TRBD2 (6 bases). This CDR3 is 15 amino acids long. Per germline, CDR1 SGHRS and CDR2 YFSETQ. V lost 0 bases to trimming and J lost 3 bases, with 10 bases between them. The DNA of the CDR3 is TGCGCCAGCAGCTTGGTCCCTAGCGACTACAATGAGCAGTTCTTC. Encoded protein: CASSLVPSDYNEQFF. Together with reference TRBV5-1 and TRBJ2-1, the CDR3 gives the full variable domain: KAGVTQTPRYLIKTRGQQVTLSCSPISGHRSVSWYQQTPGQGLQFLFEYFSETQRNKGNFPGRFSGRQFSNSRSEMNVSTLELGDSALYLCASSLVPSDYNEQFFGPGTRLTVL.

The chain uses TRBV7-8 and TRBJ2-2; 7 bases agree with TRBD2. The germline CDR1 and CDR2 sequences are SGHVS and FQNEAQ. J lost 0 bases, V lost 1 base, and 8 bases had no gene match. CDR3 length: 18 amino acids. CDR3 loop: CASSLVIALAANTGELFF. For the CDR3, the DNA is TGTGCCAGCAGCTTAGTTATAGCCCTAGCGGCGAACACCGGGGAGCTGTTTTTT.

The gene calls are TRBV27 and TRBJ2-7; tentatively, D is TRBD2 (6 bases). V was trimmed by 3 bases and J by 4 bases, leaving 25 bases between them. This CDR3 has 18 amino acids. Germline V gene lookup returns CDR1 MNHEY and CDR2 SMNVEV (reference sequence). The CDR3 region is CASSFGGPAGRISYEQYF. CDR3 in DNA: TGTGCCAGCAGTTTTGGCGGACCGGCGGGACGGATTTCATACGAGCAGTACTTC.

As for this clone: At one end, the junction sequence differs from germline, possibly due to a read error. The chain has TRBV29-1 and TRBJ1-2; D gene uncertain. The germline CDR1 and CDR2 sequences are SQVTM and ANQGSEA. The CDR3 totals 14 residues. The CDR3 DNA follows: TGCAGCGTTGAAGATCAGGTCAGCAGCTATGGCTACTCCTTC. It is translated as CSVEDQVSSYGYSF.

This clone has more than one count but fewer than ten. The chain employs TRBV15 and TRBJ2-1; the match to TRBD2 covers 9 bases. The trim removed 5 bases at V and 3 bases at J, leaving 2 bases unmatched. Germline loops: CDR1 LNHNV, CDR2 YYDKDF (reference sequence). CDR3 size: 14 residues. The CDR3 DNA reads as TGTGCCACCAGCCTAGCGGGAATCTACAATGAGCAGTTCTTC. Its protein product is CATSLAGIYNEQFF.

The chain is built from TRBV7-6 and TRBJ2-1, with 8 bases fitting TRBD2. The CDR3 has 16 residues. Germline CDR1 reads SGHVS; CDR2 reads FNYEAQ. V was clipped by 5 bases and J by 7 bases; unmatched bases: 13. The CDR3 reads CASSPLWSGRMNEQFF. Written as DNA, the CDR3 is TGTGCCAGCAGCCCTCTTTGGAGCGGGAGAATGAATGAGCAGTTCTTC. The full variable domain, completed using reference TRBV7-6 and TRBJ2-1, is GAGVSQSPRYKVTKRGQDVALRCDPISGHVSLYWYRQALGQGPEFLTYFNYEAQQDKSGLPNDRFSAERPEGSISTLTIQRTEQRDSAMYRCASSPLWSGRMNEQFFGPGTRLTVL.

This clone was detected only a few times. V is TRBV5-4 and J is TRBJ1-1; 7 bases agree with TRBD1. Trimming took 0 bases from V and 0 from J; bases not matched to a gene: 8. The germline V gene has CDR1 SGHNT and CDR2 YYREEE (reference sequence). This CDR3 region has 17 residues. The CDR3 loop is CASSLGPGQQMNTEAFF. The CDR3 nucleotides read TGTGCCAGCAGCTTGGGACCGGGACAGCAAATGAACACTGAAGCTTTCTTT. Full variable domain (missing parts from reference TRBV5-4 and TRBJ1-1): ETGVTQSPTHLIKTRGQQVTLRCSSQSGHNTVSWYQQALGQGPQFIFQYYREEENGRGNFPPRFSGLQFPNYSSELNVNALELDDSALYLCASSLGPGQQMNTEAFFGQGTRLTVV.